These 7 T cell receptor beta chains were all obtained from the same sample, sequenced in a study of blood T cell repertoires in COVID-19. Clones were sequenced by immunoSEQ multiplex PCR, and TCRdb holds only the in-frame ones, with some missing. Among around 370,000 clones listed, around 87% were seen once. The sequencing sample was made of peripheral blood. All receptors come from a woman aged 50 to 60 with COVID-19, enrolled during active disease.

This chain links TRBV24-1 with TRBJ2-7; unclear D gene. In germline, CDR1 is KGHDR, CDR2 SFDVKD. The CDR3 spans 16 residues. V was pared by 9 bases and J by 0 bases, with 20 bases between. DNA for the CDR3: TGTGCCACCGAGTCTGATGAGAGCTCTAGCTCCTACGAGCAGTACTTC. This gives the protein CATESDESSSSYEQYF.

This chain joins TRBV15 and TRBJ2-5; 10 nucleotides align to TRBD2. Germline assignment: CDR1 LNHNV and CDR2 YYDKDF (reference sequence). V lost 5 bases and J lost 5; bases outside the gene matches: 17. This CDR3 has 18 amino acids. CDR3: CATSRTLTSGNVVETQYF. CDR3 sequence (DNA): TGTGCCACCAGCCGTACTCTCACTAGCGGGAACGTTGTGGAGACCCAGTACTTC.

This clone came up a few times. The rearrangement joins TRBV6-2 or TRBV6-3 to TRBJ2-7, with D possibly matching TRBD1 (5 bases). This CDR3 spans 14 amino acids. The germline V gene has CDR1 MNHEY and CDR2 SVGEGT. Trimming pared 6 bases from V and 4 bases from J, leaving 16 bases between. CDR3 region: CASSRNRRPYEQYF. DNA of the CDR3: TGTGCCAGCAGCCGCAACAGGCGACCGTACGAGCAGTACTTC.

The CDR3 is CASSLAVTGLYEQYF. CDR3 coding DNA: TGTGCCAGCTCACTAGCTGTGACAGGGCTTTACGAGCAGTACTTC. This chain joins TRBV18 and TRBJ2-7, with 7 bases identical to TRBD1. The CDR3 extends over 15 amino acids. Looked up from germline, CDR1 is KGHSH and CDR2 is LQKENI. Germline trimming cut 4 bases from V and 4 bases from J; bases unmatched to any gene: 10.

The rearrangement joins TRBV14 to TRBJ2-1, with 9 nucleotides matching TRBD2. CDR1 SGHDN and CDR2 FVKESK come from the germline V gene. The CDR3 totals 15 residues. J lost 9 bases, V lost 6 bases, and 12 bases had no gene match. For the CDR3, the DNA is TGTGCCAGCAGTATTCTAGCGGGATCCTATGGTGAGCAGTTCTTC. Its protein product is CASSILAGSYGEQFF.

The chain carries TRBV7-3 and TRBJ2-1; 11 nucleotides agree with TRBD2. Germline V lookup: CDR1 SGHTA, CDR2 FQGTGA. The V gene end was trimmed by 4 bases and the J gene end by 1 base; junction bases not matched to a gene: 3. There are 16 residues in the CDR3. CDR3 sequence: CASSSLAGGSYNEQFF. The CDR3 DNA reads TGTGCCAGCAGCTCATTAGCGGGAGGGTCCTACAATGAGCAGTTCTTC.

J is TRBJ2-5 and V is TRBV29-1; D is possibly TRBD1 (6 bases). The length of the CDR3 is 15 residues. Germline CDR1 SQVTM, CDR2 ANQGSEA. V shed 7 bases and J shed 3 bases, with 21 bases lying between them. CDR3: CSAGFGRGEEETQYF. As DNA, the CDR3 is TGCAGCGCGGGGTTCGGCAGGGGTGAGGAAGAGACCCAGTACTTC.